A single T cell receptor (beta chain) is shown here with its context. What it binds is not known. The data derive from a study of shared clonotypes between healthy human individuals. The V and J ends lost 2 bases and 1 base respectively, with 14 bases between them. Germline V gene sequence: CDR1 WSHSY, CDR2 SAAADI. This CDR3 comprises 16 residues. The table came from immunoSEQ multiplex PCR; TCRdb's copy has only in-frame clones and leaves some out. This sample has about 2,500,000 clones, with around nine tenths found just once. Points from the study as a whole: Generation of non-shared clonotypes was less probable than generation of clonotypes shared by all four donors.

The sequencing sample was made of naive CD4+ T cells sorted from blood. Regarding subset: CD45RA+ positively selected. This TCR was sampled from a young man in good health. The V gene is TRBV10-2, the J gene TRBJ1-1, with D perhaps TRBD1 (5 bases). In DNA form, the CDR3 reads TGCGCCAGCAGTGAGAAAAGGGGTCCTGGGAACACTGAAGCTTTCTTT. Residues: CASSEKRGPGNTEAFF.